This T cell receptor beta chain was observed in a study of brain metastases from non-small cell lung cancer. Sequencing was performed with immunoSEQ multiplex PCR; in TCRdb, only in-frame clones are kept and a portion is missing. Here the sample spans some 4,300 clones, around 85% being singletons. The ends were cut back, 8 bases at V and 6 bases at J, with 9 bases in the middle. The CDR3 spans 11 residues. Details on this clone: What it recognizes is unknown. Other DNA sequences in the sample encode the same CDR3.

Notes on the study in general: Expanded T-cell clones appeared in about 70% of brain metastases over primaries. Metastases had sparse T cells but largely shared repertoires with primaries. T-cell infiltration was lower in brain metastases than primaries (P < 0.001).

The receptor comes from a donor at least 40 years old with non-small cell lung cancer. The genes are TRBV12-3 or TRBV12-4 and TRBJ2-3; D may be TRBD1 (5 bases). Material for sequencing was primary lung tumor tissue. The CDR3 loop is CASGAGDTQYF. In nucleotides, the CDR3 is TGTGCCAGCGGGGCAGGGGATACGCAGTATTTT.